One and the same sample provided the 26 T cell receptor beta chains below, sequenced in a study of blood T cell repertoires in COVID-19. This table comes from immunoSEQ multiplex PCR, and its TCRdb copy is limited to in-frame clones, with some not included. Among approximately 110,000 clones listed, roughly 69% were seen once. Material for sequencing was peripheral blood. Receptors originate from an elderly man with acute or convalescent COVID-19.

The chain is built from TRBV4-3 and TRBJ2-2; TRBD1 matches at 7 bases. The germline gives CDR1 LGHNA, CDR2 YSLEER. The CDR3 is 14 amino acids. J was trimmed by 5 bases and V by 6 bases; bases with no gene match: 6. The CDR3 loop is CASSLNRGTGELFF. CDR3 sequence (DNA): TGCGCCAGCAGTCTGAACAGGGGTACCGGGGAGCTGTTTTTT.

The rearrangement links TRBV3-1 (or the pseudogene TRBV3-2) to TRBJ1-6, with unresolved D. CDR3 length equals 14 residues. Trimming pared 1 base from V and 10 bases from J, leaving 11 bases between. The germline gives CDR1 LGHDT, CDR2 YNNKEL (reference sequence). As DNA, the CDR3 is TGTGCCAGCAGCCAAGGTCGGGGTATATCACCCCTCCACTTT. This gives the protein CASSQGRGISPLHF.

The rearrangement links TRBV18 to TRBJ2-7, with D uncertain. Looked up from germline, CDR1 is KGHSH and CDR2 is LQKENI. This CDR3 spans 14 amino acids. Trimming removed 2 bases from V and 4 bases from J, with 12 bases in between. The CDR3 protein is CASSPNSSPYEQYF. Here the CDR3 DNA reads TGTGCCAGCTCACCAAACAGTTCACCATACGAGCAGTACTTC.

The chain links TRBV29-1 to TRBJ1-2; weak D call: TRBD1 (6 bases). Trimming stripped 3 bases from V and 1 base from J, with 15 bases between. The CDR3 is made up of 15 amino acids. From germline, CDR1 is SQVTM and CDR2 ANQGSEA. CDR3 DNA: TGCAGCGTTGACGCAGACAGGCCTTATAACTATGGCTACACCTTC. Translation gives CSVDADRPYNYGYTF.

The chain carries TRBV25-1 and TRBJ1-1; 8 bases fit TRBD1. The junction had 8 bases not matched to a gene; V was cut back by 9 bases and J by 5 bases. This CDR3 is built from 13 residues. Germline V lookup: CDR1 MGHDK, CDR2 SYGVNS. The DNA for the CDR3 is TGTGCCAGTTCGCAGGGGGCAAAAACTGAAGCTTTCTTT. The encoded protein is CASSQGAKTEAFF.

The chain joins TRBV3-1 (or the pseudogene TRBV3-2) to TRBJ2-6; D may be TRBD2 (5 bases). Per germline, CDR1 LGHDT and CDR2 YNNKEL (reference sequence). The CDR3 length is 14 residues. The V end lost 7 bases, the J end lost 0 bases, and 7 bases lay between the germline ends. CDR3 protein: CASIGNSGANVLTF. The CDR3 region has the DNA TGTGCCAGCATCGGGAACTCTGGGGCCAACGTCCTGACTTTC.

The rearrangement joins TRBV4-1 to TRBJ1-2; a possible D gene is TRBD1 (6 bases). The CDR3 is 16 residues long. The germline gives CDR1 MGHRA, CDR2 YSYEKL. The V gene lost 3 bases and the J gene lost 0 bases, with 14 bases spanning the gap. The CDR3 region is CASSHPGTSTNYGYTF. The CDR3, as DNA: TGCGCCAGCAGCCATCCCGGGACAAGCACTAACTATGGCTACACCTTC.

The chain has TRBV28 and TRBJ1-5; TRBD1 aligns across 12 bases. From germline, CDR1 is MDHEN and CDR2 SYDVKM. CDR3 length equals 15 residues. The ends lost 8 bases at V and 6 bases at J; junction bases unmatched: 8. The CDR3 is CASYSGTGGGQPQHF. The CDR3 DNA reads as TGTGCCAGCTATTCCGGGACAGGGGGCGGTCAGCCCCAGCATTTT.

The chain couples TRBV2 to TRBJ2-5, with 7 positions matching TRBD1. Germline V gene sequence: CDR1 SNHLY, CDR2 FYNNEI. The CDR3 loop spans 13 amino acids. The ends lost 5 bases at V and 4 bases at J; junction bases unmatched: 4. CDR3 in amino acids: CASSRDSLETQYF. Written as DNA, the CDR3 is TGTGCCAGCAGTAGGGACAGTCTAGAGACCCAGTACTTC.

This rearrangement joins TRBV5-1 to TRBJ2-3; a weak D match, TRBD2 (5 bases). Germline CDR1 and CDR2: SGHRS and YFSETQ. The CDR3 extends over 14 amino acids. V was shortened by 2 bases and J by 4 bases, with 11 bases between the two germline ends. For the CDR3, the DNA is TGCGCCAGCAGCTTAGAGCGGCCGTCAGATACGCAGTATTTT. This sequence encodes CASSLERPSDTQYF. The full variable domain, its missing parts supplied by reference TRBV5-1 and TRBJ2-3, is KAGVTQTPRYLIKTRGQQVTLSCSPISGHRSVSWYQQTPGQGLQFLFEYFSETQRNKGNFPGRFSGRQFSNSRSEMNVSTLELGDSALYLCASSLERPSDTQYFGPGTRLTVL.

The chain uses TRBV20-1 and TRBJ2-1, with 11 positions matching TRBD2. There are 15 residues in the CDR3. The V gene end was trimmed by 3 bases and the J gene end by 15 bases; junction bases not matched to a gene: 16. Germline V gene lookup returns CDR1 DFQATT and CDR2 SNEGSKA (reference sequence). Written as DNA, the CDR3 is TGCAGTGCTAGTACAAGGCCCCGCCTAGCGGGAGGATGGTTCTTC. Its translation: CSASTRPRLAGGWFF.

The DNA for the CDR3 is TGTGCCAGCAGCCAAGATCTCCCGGACACTGAAGCTTTCTTT. Protein: CASSQDLPDTEAFF. The gene calls are TRBV4-2 and TRBJ1-1; D is undetermined. This CDR3 region has 14 residues. CDR1 and CDR2 from the germline V gene are LGHNA and YNFKEQ. V gave up 0 bases and J gave up 3 bases, with 8 bases separating them.

The rearrangement joins TRBV27 to TRBJ2-7; 10 nucleotides align to TRBD1. The germline CDR1 and CDR2 sequences are MNHEY and SMNVEV (reference sequence). CDR3 length: 13 amino acids. CDR3 in DNA: TGTGCCAGCAGTTATCGGGACAGGGGTCGAGTATGGGTC. Protein product: CASSYRDRGRVWV.

This chain uses TRBV6-5 with TRBJ1-2, with TRBD1 as a possible D gene (6 bases). Germline V gene sequence: CDR1 MNHEY, CDR2 SVGAGI. The CDR3 runs to 13 residues. Trimming stripped 6 bases from V and 7 bases from J, with 15 bases between. CDR3 residues: CASRTGGLVGYTF. CDR3 bases: TGTGCCAGCAGGACCGGGGGGCTGGTTGGCTACACCTTC.

This sequence joins TRBV19 and TRBJ1-6, with 7 bases aligning to TRBD1. CDR1 and CDR2 (germline): LNHDA, SQIVND (reference sequence). Germline trimming cut 6 bases from V and 13 bases from J; bases unmatched to any gene: 12. This CDR3 is 14 amino acids long. In nucleotides, the CDR3 is TGTGCCAGTAGAAAAGGACAGGTCGCGGCTCCCCTCCACTTT. Amino acids: CASRKGQVAAPLHF.

In DNA, the CDR3 is TGTGCCAGCAGTAGCGCGGGGGCGGGAGCCAAAAACATTCAGTACTTC. Protein product: CASSSAGAGAKNIQYF. J is TRBJ2-4 and V is TRBV28; a possible D gene is TRBD2 (7 bases). Germline lookup yields CDR1 MDHEN and CDR2 SYDVKM. The CDR3 spans 16 residues. Trimming cost V 5 bases and J 0 bases, with 14 bases left between them.

Turning to this clone: At one of its ends the junction is not consistent with the germline gene, which may arise from a read error. The gene calls are TRBV5-6 and TRBJ2-7, with TRBD2 as a possible D gene (6 bases). CDR1 is SGHDT and CDR2 is YYEEEE in the germline V gene. The CDR3 loop spans 13 amino acids. The DNA of the CDR3 is TGTGCCAGCAGCCTCGGTTACGGGACTCTACCCGCCTTC. Translating gives CASSLGYGTLPAF.

The rearrangement links TRBV5-5 to TRBJ2-2; 7 nucleotides agree with TRBD2. The CDR3 has 15 amino acids. Germline V gene lookup returns CDR1 SGHKS and CDR2 YYEKEE (reference sequence). J was trimmed by 6 bases and V by 4 bases; bases with no gene match: 9. The DNA of the CDR3 is TGTGCCAGCAGCCTGGACCCGGGAGGAGCCGGGGAGCTGTTTTTT. Amino acids: CASSLDPGGAGELFF.

This rearrangement joins TRBV4-1 to TRBJ2-7, with 12 positions matching TRBD1. The V segment lost 4 bases and the J segment 5 bases; nucleotides outside the gene matches: 3. The CDR3 runs 14 residues. Germline assignment: CDR1 MGHRA and CDR2 YSYEKL. The DNA for the CDR3 is TGCGCCAGCAGCCCAGGGACAGGGGGCGACGAGCAGTACTTC. This gives the protein CASSPGTGGDEQYF.

This clone showed up just once. J is TRBJ1-2 and V is TRBV7-3, with 9 nucleotides matching TRBD1. Looked up from germline, CDR1 is SGHTA and CDR2 is FQGTGA. The CDR3 runs 16 residues. After removal of 4 bases from V and 4 bases from J, the junction contained 10 bases not matched to a gene. The CDR3 DNA follows: TGTGCCAGCAGCTCGAACCCCGGGACAGGGCGCTATGGCTACACCTTC. Translating it yields CASSSNPGTGRYGYTF.

Judged by abundance, this clone is medium-sized. The genes are TRBV11-2 and TRBJ2-7; maybe TRBD1 (6 bases). There are 13 residues in the CDR3. Trimming removed 1 base at V and 7 bases at J, with 11 bases between. Per germline, CDR1 SGHAT and CDR2 FQNNGV. The CDR3 loop is CASSLGQATEQYF. Here the CDR3 DNA reads TGTGCCAGCAGCTTAGGACAGGCCACGGAGCAGTACTTC.

The chain employs TRBV6-2 or TRBV6-3 and TRBJ2-1; 11 nucleotides align to TRBD2. Germline CDR1 MNHEY, CDR2 SVGEGT. The V and J ends lost 2 bases and 7 bases, in that order; junction bases with no gene match: 10. The CDR3 is 17 amino acids. The CDR3 DNA is TGTGCCAGCAGTTACCCGGGTAGCGGGAGGGCCTTGAATGAGCAGTTCTTC. Protein: CASSYPGSGRALNEQFF.

In DNA, the CDR3 is TGTGCCAGCCTTTCGAAGGCGGGAGTTTACGAGCAGTACTTC. Translated, it gives CASLSKAGVYEQYF. The rearrangement links TRBV28 to TRBJ2-7; 7 bases agree with TRBD2. J gave up 4 bases and V 8 bases, and 11 bases lay outside the gene matches. The CDR3 is made up of 14 amino acids. In germline, CDR1 is MDHEN, CDR2 SYDVKM.

This clone came up a few times. The V and J genes are TRBV29-1 and TRBJ1-1, with D unresolved. Between the trimmed V and J ends, which lost 4 bases and 1 base, there was a span of 7 bases. The germline gives CDR1 SQVTM, CDR2 ANQGSEA. The CDR3 is 12 amino acids. The chain's CDR3 is CSVVEGNTEAFF. The CDR3 DNA reads as TGCAGCGTTGTCGAGGGGAACACTGAAGCTTTCTTT. Full variable domain (outside the CDR3, taken from reference TRBV29-1 and TRBJ1-1): SAVISQKPSRDICQRGTSLTIQCQVDSQVTMMFWYRQQPGQSLTLIATANQGSEATYESGFVIDKFPISRPNLTFSTLTVSNMSPEDSSIYLCSVVEGNTEAFFGQGTRLTVV.

The CDR3 bases are TGTGCCAGCAGTAGAGGGGAGGACACTGAAGCTTTCTTT. Its protein is CASSRGEDTEAFF. The V and J genes are TRBV6-5 and TRBJ1-1; a possible D gene is TRBD1 (5 bases). The V and J ends lost 5 bases and 3 bases respectively, with 10 bases between them. The CDR3 is made up of 13 amino acids. From germline, CDR1 is MNHEY and CDR2 SVGAGI.

The gene calls are TRBV7-3 and TRBJ1-2; TRBD1 agrees at 10 bases. V gave up 5 bases and J gave up 7 bases; unmatched junction bases: 7. Germline CDR1 SGHTA, CDR2 FQGTGA. This CDR3 is 14 amino acids long. The CDR3 nucleotides read TGTGCCAGCAGCGAACCGGGACAGGGGATTGGCTACACCTTC. It yields the protein CASSEPGQGIGYTF.